This entry lists 4 T cell receptor beta chains sequenced from one sample in a study of T cell repertoires in ileal Crohn's disease. Assay used: immunoSEQ multiplex PCR; TCRdb lists only in-frame clones, some missing. The data contain approximately 13,000 clones, 78% of them singletons. Stated time point: neoterminal ileum biopsy at postoperative endoscopy, about 6 months after surgery. The specimen was ileal tissue. The source of these receptors is an adult with Crohn's disease.

V usage is TRBV13 and J usage is TRBJ2-7; maybe TRBD2 (7 bases). The germline CDR1 and CDR2 sequences are PRHDT and FYEKMQ (reference sequence). Trimming left V 3 bases short and J 0 bases short, with 12 bases between. This CDR3 is built from 15 residues. The CDR3: CASSFGGGHSYEQYF. In DNA form, the CDR3 reads TGTGCCAGCAGCTTTGGCGGGGGCCACTCCTACGAGCAGTACTTC.

The chain is built from TRBV21-1 and TRBJ1-5; the table's D call TRBD1 went unverified against the DNA. TRBV21-1 is an annotated pseudogene. The CDR3 runs 17 residues. The CDR3 sequence is CASSISGGQGADQPQHF. CDR3 sequence (DNA): TGTGCCAGCAGCATCAGCGGCGGTCAGGGGGCGGATCAGCCCCAGCATTTT.

This clone was detected a few times. The chain carries TRBV6-5 and TRBJ2-5, with D possibly being TRBD2 (6 bases). Germline V CDR1 and CDR2: MNHEY, SVGAGI. This CDR3 is 12 amino acids long. V lost 7 bases, J lost 4 bases, and 10 bases lay in between. For the CDR3, the DNA is TGTGCCAGCACCGCCGGGAGAGAGACCCAGTACTTC. Protein sequence: CASTAGRETQYF.

This clone appeared once. The rearrangement joins TRBV2 to TRBJ2-7, with D perhaps matching TRBD1 (6 bases). Trimming removed 7 bases at V and 0 bases at J, with 25 bases between. CDR3 size: 18 residues. The germline V gene encodes CDR1 SNHLY and CDR2 FYNNEI. The CDR3 reads CASNQNRLTGLDSYEQYF. The DNA of the CDR3 is TGTGCCAGCAATCAAAACCGCTTAACAGGGCTCGACTCCTACGAGCAGTACTTC.